This T cell receptor beta chain was recovered during a study of T cell responses to AZD1222 COVID-19 vaccine. Findings and caveats of the study: Every sample of the repertoires postdated the peak T cell response. Among spike-specific TCRs, nearly half reportedly target unmutated variant regions. The donor cohort was predominantly white British with a female majority, and clonal diversity may have been underestimated. Baseline seropositivity characterized only a handful of AZD1222 recipients.

Trimming removed 6 bases from V and 8 bases from J, with 10 bases in between. Germline lookup yields CDR1 MNHEY and CDR2 SVGAGI. The CDR3 has 12 amino acids. Comment on this clone: Its target is not known.

This table comes from immunoSEQ multiplex PCR, and its TCRdb copy is limited to in-frame clones, with some not included. The sample holds some 120,000 clones, just under 90% seen once. The sequence derives from an adult in good health. This chain links TRBV6-5 with TRBJ1-4; D gene ambiguous. This specimen consisted of peripheral blood, obtained on day 0 of AZD1222 vaccination. The CDR3 nucleotides are TGTGCCAGCAGCTACCGGAAGGAAAAACTGTTTTTT. Residues: CASSYRKEKLFF.